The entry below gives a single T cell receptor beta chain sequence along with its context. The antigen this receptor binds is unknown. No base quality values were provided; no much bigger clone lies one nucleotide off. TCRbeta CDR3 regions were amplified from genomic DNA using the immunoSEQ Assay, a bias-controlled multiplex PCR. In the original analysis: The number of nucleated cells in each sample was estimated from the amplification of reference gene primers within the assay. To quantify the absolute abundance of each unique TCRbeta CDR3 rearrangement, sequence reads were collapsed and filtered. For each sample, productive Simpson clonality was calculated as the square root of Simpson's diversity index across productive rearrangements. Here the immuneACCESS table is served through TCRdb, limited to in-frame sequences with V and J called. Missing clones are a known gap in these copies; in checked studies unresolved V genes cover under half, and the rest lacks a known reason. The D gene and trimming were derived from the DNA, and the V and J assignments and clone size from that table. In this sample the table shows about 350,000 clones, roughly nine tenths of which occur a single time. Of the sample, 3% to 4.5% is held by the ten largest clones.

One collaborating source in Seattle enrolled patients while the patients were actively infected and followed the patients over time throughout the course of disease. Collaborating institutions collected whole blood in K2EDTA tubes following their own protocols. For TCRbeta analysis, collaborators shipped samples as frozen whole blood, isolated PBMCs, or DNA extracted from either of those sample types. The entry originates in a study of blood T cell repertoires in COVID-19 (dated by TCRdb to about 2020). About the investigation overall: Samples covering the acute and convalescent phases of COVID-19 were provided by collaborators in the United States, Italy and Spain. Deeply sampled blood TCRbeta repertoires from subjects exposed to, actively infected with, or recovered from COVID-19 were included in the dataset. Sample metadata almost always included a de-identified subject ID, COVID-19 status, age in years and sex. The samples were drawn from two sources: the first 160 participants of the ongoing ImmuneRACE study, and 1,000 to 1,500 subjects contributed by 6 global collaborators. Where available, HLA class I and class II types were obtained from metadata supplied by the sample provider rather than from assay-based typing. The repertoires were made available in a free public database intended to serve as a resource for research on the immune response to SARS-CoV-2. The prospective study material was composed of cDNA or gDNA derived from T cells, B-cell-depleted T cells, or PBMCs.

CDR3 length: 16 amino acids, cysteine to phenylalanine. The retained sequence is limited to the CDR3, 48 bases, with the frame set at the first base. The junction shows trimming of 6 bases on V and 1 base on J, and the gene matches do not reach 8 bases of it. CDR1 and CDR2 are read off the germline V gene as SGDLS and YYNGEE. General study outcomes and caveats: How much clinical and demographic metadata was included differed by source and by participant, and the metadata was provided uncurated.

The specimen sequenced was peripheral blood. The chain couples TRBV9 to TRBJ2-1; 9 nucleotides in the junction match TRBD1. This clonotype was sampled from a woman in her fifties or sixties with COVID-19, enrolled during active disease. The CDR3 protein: CASTPTGGGSYNEQFF. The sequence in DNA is TGTGCCAGCACTCCGACAGGGGGTGGATCCTACAATGAGCAGTTCTTC. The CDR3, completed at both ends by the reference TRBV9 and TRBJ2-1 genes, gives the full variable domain DSGVTQTPKHLITATGQRVTLRCSPRSGDLSVYWYQQSLDQGLQFLIQYYNGEERAKGNILERFSAQQFPDLHSELNLSSLELGDSALYFCASTPTGGGSYNEQFFGPGTRLTVL.